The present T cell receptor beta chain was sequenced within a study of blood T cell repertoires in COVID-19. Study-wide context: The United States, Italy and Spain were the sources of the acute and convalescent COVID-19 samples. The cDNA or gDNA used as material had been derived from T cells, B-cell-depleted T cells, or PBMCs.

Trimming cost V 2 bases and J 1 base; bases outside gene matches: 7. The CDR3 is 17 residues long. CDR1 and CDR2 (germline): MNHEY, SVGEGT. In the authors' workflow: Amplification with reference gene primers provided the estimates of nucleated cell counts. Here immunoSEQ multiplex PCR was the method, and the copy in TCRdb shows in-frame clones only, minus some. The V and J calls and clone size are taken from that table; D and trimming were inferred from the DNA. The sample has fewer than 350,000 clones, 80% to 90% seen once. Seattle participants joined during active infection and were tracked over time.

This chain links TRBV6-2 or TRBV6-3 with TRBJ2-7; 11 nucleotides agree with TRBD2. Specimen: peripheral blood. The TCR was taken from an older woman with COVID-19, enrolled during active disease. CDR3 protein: CASSYPLAGADSYEQYF. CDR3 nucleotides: TGTGCCAGCAGTTACCCACTAGCGGGGGCCGATTCCTACGAGCAGTACTTC.